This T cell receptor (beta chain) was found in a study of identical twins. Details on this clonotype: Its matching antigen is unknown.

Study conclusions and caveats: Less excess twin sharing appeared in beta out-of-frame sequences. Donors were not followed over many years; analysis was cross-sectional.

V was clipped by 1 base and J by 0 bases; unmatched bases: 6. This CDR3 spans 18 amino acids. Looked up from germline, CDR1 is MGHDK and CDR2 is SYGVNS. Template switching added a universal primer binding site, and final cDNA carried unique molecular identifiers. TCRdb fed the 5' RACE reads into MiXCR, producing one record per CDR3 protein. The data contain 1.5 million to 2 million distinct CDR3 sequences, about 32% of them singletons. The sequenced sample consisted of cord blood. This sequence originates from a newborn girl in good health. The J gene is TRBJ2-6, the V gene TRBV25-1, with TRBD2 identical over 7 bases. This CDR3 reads CASSESRGGLSGANVLTF. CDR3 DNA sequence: TGTGCCAGCAGTGAATCCCGCGGGGGACTCTCTGGGGCCAACGTCCTGACTTTC.